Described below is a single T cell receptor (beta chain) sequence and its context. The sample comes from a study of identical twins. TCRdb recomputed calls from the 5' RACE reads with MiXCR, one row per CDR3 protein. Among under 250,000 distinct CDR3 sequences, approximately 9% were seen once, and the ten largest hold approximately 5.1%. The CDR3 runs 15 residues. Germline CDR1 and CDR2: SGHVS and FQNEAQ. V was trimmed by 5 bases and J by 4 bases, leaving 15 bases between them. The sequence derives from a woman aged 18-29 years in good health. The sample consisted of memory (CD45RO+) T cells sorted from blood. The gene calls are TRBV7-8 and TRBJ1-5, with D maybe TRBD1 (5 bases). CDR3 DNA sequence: TGTGCCAGCAGCCTAGGTGTCAGGGTAAATCAGCCCCAGCATTTT. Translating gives CASSLGVRVNQPQHF. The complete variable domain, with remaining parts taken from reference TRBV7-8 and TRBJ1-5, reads GAGVSQSPRYKVAKRGQDVALRCDPISGHVSLFWYQQALGQGPEFLTYFQNEAQLDKSGLPSDRFFAERPEGSVSTLKIQRTQQEDSAVYLCASSLGVRVNQPQHFGDGTRLSIL.